Included here is one TCR beta chain sequence, with context. The sample originates from a study of shared clonotypes between healthy human individuals. Germline assignment: CDR1 SGHVS and CDR2 FQNEAQ. Unmatched junction bases numbered 6, after V lost 5 bases and J lost 0 bases. The CDR3 is 16 residues long. Repertoires were generated with immunoSEQ multiplex PCR, while TCRdb's copy carries only in-frame clones and drops some. The table shows about 1 million clones, with about 80% occurring only once. This clonotype was obtained from a man between 18 and 29 years old in good health. The specimen sequenced was memory CD4+ T cells sorted from blood. Subset noted: CD45RA-negative fraction. The J gene is TRBJ1-4, the V gene TRBV7-8; 7 positions agree with TRBD1. This CDR3 reads CASSPYGTATNEKLFF. CDR3 DNA: TGTGCCAGCAGCCCCTACGGGACAGCAACTAATGAAAAACTGTTTTTT.